The clone carrying this T cell receptor beta chain has just a few counts. Its target is not known. This record belongs to a study of cytomegalovirus exposure and HLA in healthy donors. Study-level information: Unique TCRs numbering about 85 million, obtained from HLA-typed donors, made up an early data release. Among 398 genotyped donors, more than 65% fell in the Caucasian-associated ancestry cluster. Study results and limitations: There were reportedly fewer N-insertions in an Asian-associated ancestry cluster than the roughly 670-donor mean, in a later analysis. Testing in vitro showed a few CMV-associated chains specific for CMV antigens.

The PCR made use of 60 Vbeta and 13 Jbeta primers. Only in-frame clones appear in the TCRdb table, and some are missing; sequencing was by immunoSEQ multiplex PCR. The sample includes some 180,000 clones, about 13% seen only once; the top ten take about 7.8%. The CDR3 runs 17 residues. Trimming pared 3 bases from V and 0 bases from J, leaving 12 bases between. Germline CDR1 and CDR2: MGHRA and YSYEKL. This chain links TRBV4-1 with TRBJ2-6; D unresolved. This TCR was recovered from a man aged 50-59 years in good health and CMV-seropositive. Source material: PBMCs. CDR3 DNA sequence: TGCGCCAGCAGCCATATGTCAGGAAACTCTGGGGCCAACGTCCTGACTTTC. Its protein product is CASSHMSGNSGANVLTF.